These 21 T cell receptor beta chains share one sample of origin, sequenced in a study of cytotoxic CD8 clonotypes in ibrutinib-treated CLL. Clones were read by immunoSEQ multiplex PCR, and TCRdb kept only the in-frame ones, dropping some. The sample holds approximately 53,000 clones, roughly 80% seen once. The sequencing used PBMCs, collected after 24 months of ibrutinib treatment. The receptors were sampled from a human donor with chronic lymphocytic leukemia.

In nucleotides, the CDR3 is TGTGCCAGCAGCTTGCCCGGGAACTATGGCTACACCTTC. Its protein product is CASSLPGNYGYTF. This chain joins TRBV5-4 and TRBJ1-2; D gene unclear. Trimming took 1 base from V and 2 from J, leaving 6 bases between them. Germline loops: CDR1 SGHNT, CDR2 YYREEE (reference sequence). The CDR3 totals 13 residues.

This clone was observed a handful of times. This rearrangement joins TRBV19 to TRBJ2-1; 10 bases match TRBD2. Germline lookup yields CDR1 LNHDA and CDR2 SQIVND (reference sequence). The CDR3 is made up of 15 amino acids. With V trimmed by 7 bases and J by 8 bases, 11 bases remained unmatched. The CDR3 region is CASTDGASGRHEQFF. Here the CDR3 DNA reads TGTGCCAGTACCGATGGGGCTAGCGGGAGACATGAGCAGTTCTTC.

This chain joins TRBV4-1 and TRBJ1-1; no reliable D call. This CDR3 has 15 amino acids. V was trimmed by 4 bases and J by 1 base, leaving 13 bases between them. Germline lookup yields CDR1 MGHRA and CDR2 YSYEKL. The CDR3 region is CASSPQRVRNTEAFF. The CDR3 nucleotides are TGCGCCAGCAGCCCGCAAAGGGTCCGGAACACTGAAGCTTTCTTT.

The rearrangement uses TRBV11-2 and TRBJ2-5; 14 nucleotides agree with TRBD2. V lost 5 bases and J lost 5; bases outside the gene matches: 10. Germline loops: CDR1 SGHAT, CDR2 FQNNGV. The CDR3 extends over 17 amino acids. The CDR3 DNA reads TGTGCCAGCAGCGATCCGGGACTAGCGGGAGATGGGGAGACCCAGTACTTC. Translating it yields CASSDPGLAGDGETQYF.

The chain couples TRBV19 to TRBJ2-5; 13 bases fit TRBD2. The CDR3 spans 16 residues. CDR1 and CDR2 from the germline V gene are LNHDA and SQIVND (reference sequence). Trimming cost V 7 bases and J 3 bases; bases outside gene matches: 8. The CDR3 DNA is TGTGCCAGTAAGAAACTAGCGGGAGGGCTGAAAGAGACCCAGTACTTC. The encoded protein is CASKKLAGGLKETQYF.

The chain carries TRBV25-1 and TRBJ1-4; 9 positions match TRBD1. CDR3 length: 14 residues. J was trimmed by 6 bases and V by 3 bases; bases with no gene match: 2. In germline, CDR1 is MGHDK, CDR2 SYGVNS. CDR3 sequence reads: CASSDRDRDEKLFF. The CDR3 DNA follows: TGTGCCAGCAGTGATAGGGACAGGGATGAAAAACTGTTTTTT.

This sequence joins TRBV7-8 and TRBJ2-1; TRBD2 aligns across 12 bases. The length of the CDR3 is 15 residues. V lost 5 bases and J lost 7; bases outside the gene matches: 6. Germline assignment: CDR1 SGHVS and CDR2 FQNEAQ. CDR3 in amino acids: CASSTRLAGVNEQFF. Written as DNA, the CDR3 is TGTGCCAGCAGCACCAGACTAGCGGGAGTGAATGAGCAGTTCTTC. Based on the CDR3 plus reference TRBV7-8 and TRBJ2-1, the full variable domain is GAGVSQSPRYKVAKRGQDVALRCDPISGHVSLFWYQQALGQGPEFLTYFQNEAQLDKSGLPSDRFFAERPEGSVSTLKIQRTQQEDSAVYLCASSTRLAGVNEQFFGPGTRLTVL.

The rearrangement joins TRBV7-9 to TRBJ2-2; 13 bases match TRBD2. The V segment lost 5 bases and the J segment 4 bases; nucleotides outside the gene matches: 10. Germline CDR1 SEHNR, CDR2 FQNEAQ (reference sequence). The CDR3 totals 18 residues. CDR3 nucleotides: TGTGCCAGCAGCCTGGGACTAGCGGGATCCCGGGTCACCGGGGAGCTGTTTTTT. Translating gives CASSLGLAGSRVTGELFF.

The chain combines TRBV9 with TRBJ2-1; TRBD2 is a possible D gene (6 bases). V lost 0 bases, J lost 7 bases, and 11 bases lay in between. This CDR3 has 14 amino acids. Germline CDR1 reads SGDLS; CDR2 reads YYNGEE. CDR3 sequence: CASSVAGAWNEQFF. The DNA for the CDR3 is TGTGCCAGCAGCGTAGCGGGAGCGTGGAATGAGCAGTTCTTC.

The CDR3 DNA reads as TGTGCCATCAGTGACTGGGTAGCGGGAGAGTATACGCAGTATTTT. The encoded protein is CAISDWVAGEYTQYF. This chain joins TRBV10-3 and TRBJ2-3; 9 bases align to TRBD2. The CDR3 is made up of 15 amino acids. Germline CDR1 is ENHRY and CDR2 is SYGVKD. V shed 3 bases and J 7 bases; nucleotides not matched to a gene: 8.

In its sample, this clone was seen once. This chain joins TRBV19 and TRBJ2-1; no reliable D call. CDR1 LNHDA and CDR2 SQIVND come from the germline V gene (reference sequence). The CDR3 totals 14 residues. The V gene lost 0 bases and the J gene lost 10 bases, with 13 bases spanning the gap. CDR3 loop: CASSIDWSGREQFF. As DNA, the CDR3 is TGTGCCAGTAGTATAGATTGGTCGGGCCGAGAGCAGTTCTTC.

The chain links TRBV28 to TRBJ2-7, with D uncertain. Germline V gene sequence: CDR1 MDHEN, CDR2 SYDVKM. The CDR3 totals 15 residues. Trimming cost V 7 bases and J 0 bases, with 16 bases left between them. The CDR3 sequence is CASTQSRTVSYEQYF. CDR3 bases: TGTGCCAGCACCCAAAGCCGGACGGTCTCCTACGAGCAGTACTTC.

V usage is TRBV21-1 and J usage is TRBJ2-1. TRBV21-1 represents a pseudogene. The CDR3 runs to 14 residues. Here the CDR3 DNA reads TGTGCCAGCAGCAAAGCGGCAGAGTACAATGAGCAGTTCTTC. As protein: CASSKAAEYNEQFF.

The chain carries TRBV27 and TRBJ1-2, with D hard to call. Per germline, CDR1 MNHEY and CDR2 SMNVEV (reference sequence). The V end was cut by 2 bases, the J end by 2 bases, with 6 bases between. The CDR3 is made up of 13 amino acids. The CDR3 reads CASSLGINYGYTF. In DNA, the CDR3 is TGTGCCAGCAGTTTAGGTATAAACTATGGCTACACCTTC.

This CDR3 is CASSLAGGAAADTQYF. As DNA, the CDR3 is TGTGCCAGCAGCTTAGCGGGCGGGGCCGCGGCAGATACGCAGTATTTT. The chain combines TRBV7-2 with TRBJ2-3, with TRBD2 as a possible D gene (6 bases). V lost 0 bases and J lost 4, with 14 bases in between. The CDR3 has 16 amino acids. Germline V gene lookup returns CDR1 SGHTA and CDR2 FQGNSA.

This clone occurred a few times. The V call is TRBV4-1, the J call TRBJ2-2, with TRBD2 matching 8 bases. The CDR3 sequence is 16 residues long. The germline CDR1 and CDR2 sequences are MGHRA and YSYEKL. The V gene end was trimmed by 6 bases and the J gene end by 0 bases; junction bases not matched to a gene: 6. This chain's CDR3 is CASSSLAGTNTGELFF. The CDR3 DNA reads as TGCGCCAGCAGTTCTTTAGCGGGGACGAACACCGGGGAGCTGTTTTTT.

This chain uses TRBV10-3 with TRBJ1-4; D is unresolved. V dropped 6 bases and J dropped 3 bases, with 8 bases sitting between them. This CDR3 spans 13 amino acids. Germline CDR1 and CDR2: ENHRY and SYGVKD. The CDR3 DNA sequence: TGTGCCATCAGAACGGATCCTAATGAAAAACTGTTTTTT. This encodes CAIRTDPNEKLFF.

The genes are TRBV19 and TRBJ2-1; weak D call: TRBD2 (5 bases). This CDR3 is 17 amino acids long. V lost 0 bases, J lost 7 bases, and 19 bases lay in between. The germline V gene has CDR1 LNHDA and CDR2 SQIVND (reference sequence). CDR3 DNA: TGTGCCAGTAGTATAGATTCCCGGCGGGCTAGCAGTAATGAGCAGTTCTTC. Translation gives CASSIDSRRASSNEQFF.

In nucleotides, the CDR3 is TGCGCCAGCAGCCAAGCCTCCAGGGACACTGAAGCTTTCTTT. This gives the protein CASSQASRDTEAFF. The chain carries TRBV4-3 and TRBJ1-1, with D perhaps TRBD1 (5 bases). The germline V gene has CDR1 LGHNA and CDR2 YSLEER. The CDR3 totals 14 residues. The V gene lost 1 base and the J gene lost 3 bases, with 9 bases spanning the gap.

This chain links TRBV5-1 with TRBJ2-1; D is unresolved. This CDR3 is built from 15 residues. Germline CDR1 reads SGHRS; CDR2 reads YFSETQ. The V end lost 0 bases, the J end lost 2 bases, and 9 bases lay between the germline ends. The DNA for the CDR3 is TGCGCCAGCAGCTTGGGCGAAACCCCCTACAATGAGCAGTTCTTC. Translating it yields CASSLGETPYNEQFF. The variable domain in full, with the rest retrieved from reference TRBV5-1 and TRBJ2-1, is KAGVTQTPRYLIKTRGQQVTLSCSPISGHRSVSWYQQTPGQGLQFLFEYFSETQRNKGNFPGRFSGRQFSNSRSEMNVSTLELGDSALYLCASSLGETPYNEQFFGPGTRLTVL.

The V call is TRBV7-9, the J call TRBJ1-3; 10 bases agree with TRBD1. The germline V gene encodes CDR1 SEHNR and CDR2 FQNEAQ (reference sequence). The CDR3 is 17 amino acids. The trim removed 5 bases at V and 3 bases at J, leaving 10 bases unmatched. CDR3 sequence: CASSRTMTGGFGNTIYF. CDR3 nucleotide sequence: TGTGCCAGCAGCCGAACTATGACAGGGGGCTTTGGAAACACCATATATTTT. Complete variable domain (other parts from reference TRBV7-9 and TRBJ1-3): DTGVSQNPRHKITKRGQNVTFRCDPISEHNRLYWYRQTLGQGPEFLTYFQNEAQLEKSRLLSDRFSAERPKGSFSTLEIQRTEQGDSAMYLCASSRTMTGGFGNTIYFGEGSWLTVV.